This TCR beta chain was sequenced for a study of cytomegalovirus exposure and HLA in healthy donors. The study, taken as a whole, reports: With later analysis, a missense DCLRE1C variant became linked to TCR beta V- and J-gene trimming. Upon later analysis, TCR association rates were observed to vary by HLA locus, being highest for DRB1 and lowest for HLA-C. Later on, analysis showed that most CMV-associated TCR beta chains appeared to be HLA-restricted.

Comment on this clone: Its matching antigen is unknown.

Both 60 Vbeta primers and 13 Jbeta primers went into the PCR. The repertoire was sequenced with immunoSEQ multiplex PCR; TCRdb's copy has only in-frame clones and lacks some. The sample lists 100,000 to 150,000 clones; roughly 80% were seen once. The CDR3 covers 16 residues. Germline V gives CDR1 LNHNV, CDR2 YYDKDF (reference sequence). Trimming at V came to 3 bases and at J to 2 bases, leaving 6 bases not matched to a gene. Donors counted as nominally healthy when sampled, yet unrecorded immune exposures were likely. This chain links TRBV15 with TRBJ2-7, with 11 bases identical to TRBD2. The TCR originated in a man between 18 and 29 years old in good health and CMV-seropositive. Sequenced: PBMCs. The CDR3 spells CATSSPLAGETYEQYF. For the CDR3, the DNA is TGTGCCACCAGCAGCCCACTAGCGGGGGAGACCTACGAGCAGTACTTC. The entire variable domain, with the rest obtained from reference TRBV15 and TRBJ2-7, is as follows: DAMVIQNPRYQVTQFGKPVTLSCSQTLNHNVMYWYQQKSSQAPKLLFHYYDKDFNNEADTPDNFQSRRPNTSFCFLDIRSPGLGDTAMYLCATSSPLAGETYEQYFGPGTRLTVT.